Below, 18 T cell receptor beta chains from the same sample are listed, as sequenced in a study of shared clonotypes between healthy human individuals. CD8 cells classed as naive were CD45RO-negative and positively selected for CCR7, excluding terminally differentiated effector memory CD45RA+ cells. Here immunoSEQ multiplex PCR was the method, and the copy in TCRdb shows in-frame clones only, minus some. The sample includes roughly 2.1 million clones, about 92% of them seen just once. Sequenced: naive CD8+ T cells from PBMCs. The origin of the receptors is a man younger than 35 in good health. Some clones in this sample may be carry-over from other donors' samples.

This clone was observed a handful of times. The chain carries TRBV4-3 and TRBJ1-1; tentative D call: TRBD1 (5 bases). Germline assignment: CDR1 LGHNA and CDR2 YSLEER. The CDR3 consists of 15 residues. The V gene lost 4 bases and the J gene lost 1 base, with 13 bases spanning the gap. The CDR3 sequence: CASSPQRQKNTEAFF. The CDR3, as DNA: TGCGCCAGCAGCCCACAAAGACAGAAGAACACTGAAGCTTTCTTT.

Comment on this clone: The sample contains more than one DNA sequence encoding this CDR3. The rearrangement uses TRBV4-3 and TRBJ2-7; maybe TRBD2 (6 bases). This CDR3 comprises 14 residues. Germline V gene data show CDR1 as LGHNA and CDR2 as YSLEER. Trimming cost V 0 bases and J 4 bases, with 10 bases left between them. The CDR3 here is CASSQETGGYEQYF. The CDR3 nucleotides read TGCGCCAGCAGCCAAGAAACAGGAGGGTACGAGCAGTACTTC.

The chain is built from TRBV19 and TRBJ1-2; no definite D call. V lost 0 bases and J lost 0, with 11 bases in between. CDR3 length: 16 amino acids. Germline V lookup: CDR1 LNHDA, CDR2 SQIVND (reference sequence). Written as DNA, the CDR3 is TGTGCCAGTAGTATAGAGGGAGAAGGGACTAACTATGGCTACACCTTC. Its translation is CASSIEGEGTNYGYTF.

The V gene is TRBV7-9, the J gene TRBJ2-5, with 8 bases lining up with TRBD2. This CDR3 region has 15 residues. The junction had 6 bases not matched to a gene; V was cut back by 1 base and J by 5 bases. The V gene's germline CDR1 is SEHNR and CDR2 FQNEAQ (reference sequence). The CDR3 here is CASSLDGRAAETQYF. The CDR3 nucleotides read TGTGCCAGCAGCTTAGACGGGAGGGCCGCGGAGACCCAGTACTTC. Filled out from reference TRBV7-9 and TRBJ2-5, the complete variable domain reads DTGVSQNPRHKITKRGQNVTFRCDPISEHNRLYWYRQTLGQGPEFLTYFQNEAQLEKSRLLSDRFSAERPKGSFSTLEIQRTEQGDSAMYLCASSLDGRAAETQYFGPGTRLLVL.

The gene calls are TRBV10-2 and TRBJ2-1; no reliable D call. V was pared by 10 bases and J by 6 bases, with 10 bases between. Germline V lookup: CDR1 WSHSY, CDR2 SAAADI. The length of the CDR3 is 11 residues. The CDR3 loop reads CAISRGNEQFF. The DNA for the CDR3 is TGCGCCATCTCAAGAGGCAATGAGCAGTTCTTC.

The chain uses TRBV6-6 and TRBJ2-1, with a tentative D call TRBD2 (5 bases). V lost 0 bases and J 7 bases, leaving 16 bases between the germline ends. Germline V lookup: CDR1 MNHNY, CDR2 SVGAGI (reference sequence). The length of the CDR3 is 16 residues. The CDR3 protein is CASSYSMGGLANEQFF. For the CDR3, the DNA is TGTGCCAGCAGTTACTCGATGGGCGGGTTGGCTAATGAGCAGTTCTTC.

The CDR3 is CASSRRLAPGTYEQYF. DNA for the CDR3: TGTGCCAGCAGTCGGAGACTAGCGCCTGGCACCTACGAGCAGTACTTC. The chain uses TRBV27 and TRBJ2-7, with TRBD2 identical over 8 bases. V lost 5 bases and J lost 2; bases outside the gene matches: 11. Germline V gene sequence: CDR1 MNHEY, CDR2 SMNVEV (reference sequence). The CDR3 spans 16 residues.

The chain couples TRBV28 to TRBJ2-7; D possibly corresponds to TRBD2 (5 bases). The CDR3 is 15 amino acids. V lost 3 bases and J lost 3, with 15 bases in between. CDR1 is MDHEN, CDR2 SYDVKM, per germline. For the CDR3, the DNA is TGTGCCAGCAGTTTGGCTAGCTTGGAGGACTACGAGCAGTACTTC. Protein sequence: CASSLASLEDYEQYF.

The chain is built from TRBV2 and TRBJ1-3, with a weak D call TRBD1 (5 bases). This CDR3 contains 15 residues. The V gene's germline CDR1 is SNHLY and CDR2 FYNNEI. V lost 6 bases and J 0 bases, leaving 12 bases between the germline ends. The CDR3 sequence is CASRAGPSSGNTIYF. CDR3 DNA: TGTGCCAGCAGAGCGGGACCTAGCTCTGGAAACACCATATATTTT.

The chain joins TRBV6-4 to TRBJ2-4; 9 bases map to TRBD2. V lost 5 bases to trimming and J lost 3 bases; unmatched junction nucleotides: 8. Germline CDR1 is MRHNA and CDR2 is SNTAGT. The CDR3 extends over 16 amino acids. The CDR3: CASSYLAGDLKNIQYF. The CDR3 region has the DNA TGTGCCAGCAGTTACTTAGCGGGAGACCTCAAAAACATTCAGTACTTC.

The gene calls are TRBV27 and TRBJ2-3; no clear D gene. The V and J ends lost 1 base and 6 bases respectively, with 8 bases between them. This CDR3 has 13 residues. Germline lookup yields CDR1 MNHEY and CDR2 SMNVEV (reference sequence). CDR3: CASSLWAPDTQYF. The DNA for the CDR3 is TGTGCCAGCAGTTTATGGGCGCCGGATACGCAGTATTTT.

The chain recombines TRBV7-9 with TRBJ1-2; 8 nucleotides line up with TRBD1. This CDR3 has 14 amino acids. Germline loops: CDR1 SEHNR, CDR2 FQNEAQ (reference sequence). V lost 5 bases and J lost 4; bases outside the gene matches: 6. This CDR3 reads CASSLTGGVYGYTF. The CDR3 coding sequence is TGTGCCAGCAGCCTTACAGGGGGGGTCTATGGCTACACCTTC.

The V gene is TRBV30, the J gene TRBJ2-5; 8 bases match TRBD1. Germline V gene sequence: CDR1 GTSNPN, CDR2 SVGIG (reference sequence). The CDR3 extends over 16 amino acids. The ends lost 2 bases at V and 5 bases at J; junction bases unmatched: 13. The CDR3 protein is CAWSPRQGNPWETQYF. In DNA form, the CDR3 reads TGTGCCTGGAGTCCCCGACAGGGGAACCCCTGGGAGACCCAGTACTTC.

CDR3 in DNA: TGTGCCAGTATGTCCCCGGCCTACGAGCAGTACTTC. Translation: CASMSPAYEQYF. The genes are TRBV19 and TRBJ2-7; D is uncertain. CDR1 and CDR2 (germline): LNHDA, SQIVND (reference sequence). Trimming stripped 7 bases from V and 2 bases from J, with 9 bases between. This CDR3 has 12 amino acids.

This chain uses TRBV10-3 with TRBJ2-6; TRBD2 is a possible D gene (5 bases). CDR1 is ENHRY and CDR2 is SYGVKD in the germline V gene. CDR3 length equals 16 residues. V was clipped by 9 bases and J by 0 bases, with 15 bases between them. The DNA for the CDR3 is TGTGCCATGGCCGGGGTGGGAGTCTCTGGGGCCAACGTCCTGACTTTC. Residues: CAMAGVGVSGANVLTF.

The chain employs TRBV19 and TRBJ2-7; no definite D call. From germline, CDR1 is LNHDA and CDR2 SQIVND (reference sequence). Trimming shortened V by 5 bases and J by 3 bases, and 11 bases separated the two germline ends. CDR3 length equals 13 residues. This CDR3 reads CASSYRPDYEQYF. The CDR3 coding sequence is TGTGCCAGTAGTTATCGGCCGGACTACGAGCAGTACTTC. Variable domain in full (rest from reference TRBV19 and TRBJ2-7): DGGITQSPKYLFRKEGQNVTLSCEQNLNHDAMYWYRQDPGQGLRLIYYSQIVNDFQKGDIAEGYSVSREKKESFPLTVTSAQKNPTAFYLCASSYRPDYEQYFGPGTRLTVT.

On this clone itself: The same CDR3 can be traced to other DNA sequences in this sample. The CDR3 is CASSRGGEAFF. CDR3 coding DNA: TGTGCCAGTAGTAGGGGAGGTGAAGCTTTCTTT. The genes are TRBV19 and TRBJ1-1; no clear D gene. Trimming removed 4 bases at V and 7 bases at J, with 7 bases between. CDR1 LNHDA and CDR2 SQIVND come from the germline V gene (reference sequence). CDR3 size: 11 residues.

This CDR3 reads CASSKGQGRTDQETQYF. CDR3 coding DNA: TGTGCCAGCAGCAAGGGACAGGGAAGGACTGACCAAGAGACCCAGTACTTC. The genes are TRBV7-8 and TRBJ2-5; 9 nucleotides align to TRBD1. Germline loops: CDR1 SGHVS, CDR2 FQNEAQ. Trimming removed 5 bases from V and 0 bases from J; junction bases left unmatched: 10. CDR3 length equals 17 residues. The full variable domain, with the rest looked up from reference TRBV7-8 and TRBJ2-5, is GAGVSQSPRYKVAKRGQDVALRCDPISGHVSLFWYQQALGQGPEFLTYFQNEAQLDKSGLPSDRFFAERPEGSVSTLKIQRTQQEDSAVYLCASSKGQGRTDQETQYFGPGTRLLVL.